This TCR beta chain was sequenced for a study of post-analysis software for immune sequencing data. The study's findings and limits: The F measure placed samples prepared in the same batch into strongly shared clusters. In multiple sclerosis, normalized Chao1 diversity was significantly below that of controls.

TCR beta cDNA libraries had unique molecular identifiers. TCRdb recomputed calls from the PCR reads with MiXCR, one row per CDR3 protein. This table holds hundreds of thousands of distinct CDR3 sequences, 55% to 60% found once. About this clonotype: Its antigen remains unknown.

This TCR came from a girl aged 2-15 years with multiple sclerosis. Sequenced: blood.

The CDR3 coding sequence is TGCGCCAGCAGCCAAGATCATGGGCGGGGGAATACGCAGTATTTT. Its translation is CASSQDHGRGNTQYF. The V call is TRBV4-3, the J call TRBJ2-3, with 7 nucleotides matching TRBD2. The CDR3 is 15 amino acids. The junction had 7 bases not matched to a gene; V was cut back by 0 bases and J by 7 bases. Germline V gives CDR1 LGHNA, CDR2 YSLEER.